The source of this T cell receptor beta chain is a study of PD-1 blockade in classical Hodgkin lymphoma. Only in-frame clones appear in the TCRdb table, and some are missing; sequencing was by immunoSEQ multiplex PCR. The repertoire holds around 30,000 clones, approximately 91% seen once, with about 4% in the top ten. CDR1 and CDR2 (germline): MDHEN, SYDVKM. The CDR3 contains 16 residues. The junction had 7 bases not matched to a gene; V was cut back by 2 bases and J by 3 bases. Time point defined: newly diagnosed, previously untreated cHL patient sample. Sequencing input: peripheral blood mononuclear cells (PBMCs). The chain combines TRBV28 with TRBJ1-5; 7 bases align to TRBD1. The TCR was taken from a human donor with classical Hodgkin lymphoma. The chain's CDR3 is CASSLRGGQNNQPQHF. DNA for the CDR3: TGTGCCAGCAGTTTAAGGGGGGGACAGAACAATCAGCCCCAGCATTTT.